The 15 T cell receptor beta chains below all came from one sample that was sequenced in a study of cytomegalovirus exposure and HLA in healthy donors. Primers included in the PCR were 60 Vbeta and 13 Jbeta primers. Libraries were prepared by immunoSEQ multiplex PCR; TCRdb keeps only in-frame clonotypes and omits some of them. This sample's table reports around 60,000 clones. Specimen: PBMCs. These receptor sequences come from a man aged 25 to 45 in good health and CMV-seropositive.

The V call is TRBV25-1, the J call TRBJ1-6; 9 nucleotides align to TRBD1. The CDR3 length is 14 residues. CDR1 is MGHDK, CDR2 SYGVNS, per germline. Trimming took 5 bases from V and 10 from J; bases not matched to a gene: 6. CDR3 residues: CASSRTGERSPLHF. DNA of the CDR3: TGTGCCAGCAGTCGGACAGGGGAGAGGTCACCCCTCCACTTT. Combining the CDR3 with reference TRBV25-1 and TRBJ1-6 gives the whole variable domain EADIYQTPRYLVIGTGKKITLECSQTMGHDKMYWYQQDPGMELHLIHYSYGVNSTEKGDLSSESTVSRIRTEHFPLTLESARPSHTSQYLCASSRTGERSPLHFGNGTRLTVT.

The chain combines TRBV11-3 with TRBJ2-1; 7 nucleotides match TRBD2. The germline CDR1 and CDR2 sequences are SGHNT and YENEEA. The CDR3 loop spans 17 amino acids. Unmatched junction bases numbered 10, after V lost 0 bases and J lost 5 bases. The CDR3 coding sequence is TGTGCCAGCAGCTTAGATCTCCGGCTAGCGGTAGACAATGAGCAGTTCTTC. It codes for CASSLDLRLAVDNEQFF.

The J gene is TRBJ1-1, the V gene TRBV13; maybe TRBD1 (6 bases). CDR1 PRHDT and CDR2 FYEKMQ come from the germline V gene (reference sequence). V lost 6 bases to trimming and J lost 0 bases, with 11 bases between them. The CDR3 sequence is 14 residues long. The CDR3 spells CASRSQGMNTEAFF. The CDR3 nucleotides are TGTGCCAGCAGATCACAGGGTATGAACACTGAAGCTTTCTTT.

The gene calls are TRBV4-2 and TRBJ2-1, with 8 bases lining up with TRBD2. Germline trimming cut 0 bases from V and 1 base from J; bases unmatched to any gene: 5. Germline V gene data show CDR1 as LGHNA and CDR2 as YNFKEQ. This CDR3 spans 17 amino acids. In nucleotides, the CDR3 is TGTGCCAGCAGCCAAGATCAAACGGGGGGGTCCTACAATGAGCAGTTCTTC. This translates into CASSQDQTGGSYNEQFF.

This chain's CDR3 is CASSEGLAGREGETQYF. In DNA form, the CDR3 reads TGTGCCAGTAGTGAGGGTCTAGCGGGACGCGAGGGCGAGACCCAGTACTTC. The chain couples TRBV19 to TRBJ2-5; TRBD2 matches 9 bases. V lost 5 bases to trimming and J lost 5 bases; unmatched junction nucleotides: 15. Germline loops: CDR1 LNHDA, CDR2 SQIVND (reference sequence). CDR3 size: 17 residues.

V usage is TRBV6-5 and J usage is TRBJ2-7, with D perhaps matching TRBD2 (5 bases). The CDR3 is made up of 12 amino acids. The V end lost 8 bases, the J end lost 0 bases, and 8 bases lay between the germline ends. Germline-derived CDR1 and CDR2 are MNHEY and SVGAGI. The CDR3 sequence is CASQTSSYEQYF. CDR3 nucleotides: TGTGCCAGCCAAACTAGCTCCTACGAGCAGTACTTC.

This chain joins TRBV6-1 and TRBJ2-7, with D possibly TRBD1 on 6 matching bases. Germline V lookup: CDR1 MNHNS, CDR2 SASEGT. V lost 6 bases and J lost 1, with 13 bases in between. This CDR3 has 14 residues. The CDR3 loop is CASRVTGLSYEQYF. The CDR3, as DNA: TGTGCCAGCAGGGTGACAGGCCTTTCCTACGAGCAGTACTTC.

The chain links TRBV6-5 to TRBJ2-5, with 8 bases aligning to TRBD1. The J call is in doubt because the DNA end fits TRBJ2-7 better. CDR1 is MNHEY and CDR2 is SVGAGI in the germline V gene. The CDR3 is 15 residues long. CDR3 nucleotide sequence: TGTGCCAGCAGTTACTCAACAGGGGGTGGCTACGAGCAGTACTTC. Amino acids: CASSYSTGGGYEQYF.

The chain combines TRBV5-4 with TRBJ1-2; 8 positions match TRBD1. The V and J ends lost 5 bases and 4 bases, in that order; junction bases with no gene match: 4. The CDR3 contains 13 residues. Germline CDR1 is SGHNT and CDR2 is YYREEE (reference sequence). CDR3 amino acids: CASRPDRGYGYTF. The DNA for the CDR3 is TGTGCCAGCAGACCCGACAGGGGCTATGGCTACACCTTC.

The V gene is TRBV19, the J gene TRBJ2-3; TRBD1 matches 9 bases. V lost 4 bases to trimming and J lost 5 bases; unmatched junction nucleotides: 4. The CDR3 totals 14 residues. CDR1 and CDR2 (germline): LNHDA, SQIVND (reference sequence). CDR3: CASSNRQGEDTQYF. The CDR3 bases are TGTGCCAGTAGTAACAGACAGGGGGAAGATACGCAGTATTTT.

The CDR3 protein is CASSQDRGSADTQYF. The CDR3 DNA sequence: TGTGCCAGCAGCCAAGATCGGGGGTCGGCAGATACGCAGTATTTT. The chain carries TRBV4-2 and TRBJ2-3; perhaps TRBD2 as D (6 bases). The CDR3 spans 15 residues. Germline-derived CDR1 and CDR2 are LGHNA and YNFKEQ. With 0 bases removed from V and 4 bases from J, the gap between germline ends came to 11 bases.

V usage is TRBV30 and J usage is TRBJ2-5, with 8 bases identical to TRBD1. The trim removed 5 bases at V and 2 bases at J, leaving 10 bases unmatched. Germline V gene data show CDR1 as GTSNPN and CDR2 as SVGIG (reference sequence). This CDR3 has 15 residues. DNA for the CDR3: TGTGCCTGGGGGGCAACAGGGGGAAATCAAGAGACCCAGTACTTC. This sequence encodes CAWGATGGNQETQYF.

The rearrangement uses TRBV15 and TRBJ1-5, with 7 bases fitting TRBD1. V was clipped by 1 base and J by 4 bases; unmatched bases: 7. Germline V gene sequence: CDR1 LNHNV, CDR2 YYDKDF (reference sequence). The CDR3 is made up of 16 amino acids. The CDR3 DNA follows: TGTGCCACCAGCAGAGTTGACGGGACAGTTAATCAGCCCCAGCATTTT. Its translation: CATSRVDGTVNQPQHF.

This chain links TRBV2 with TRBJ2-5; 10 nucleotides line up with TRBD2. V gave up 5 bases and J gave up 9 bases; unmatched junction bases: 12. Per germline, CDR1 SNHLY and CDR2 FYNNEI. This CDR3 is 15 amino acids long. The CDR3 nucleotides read TGTGCCAGCAGTACCTGGACTAGCGGTTCAGGGGCCCAGTACTTC. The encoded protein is CASSTWTSGSGAQYF.

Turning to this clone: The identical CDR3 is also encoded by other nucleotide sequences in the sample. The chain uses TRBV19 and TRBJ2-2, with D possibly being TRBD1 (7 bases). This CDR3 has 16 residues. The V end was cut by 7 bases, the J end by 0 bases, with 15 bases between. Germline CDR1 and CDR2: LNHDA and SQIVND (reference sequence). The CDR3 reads CASNYRGGANTGELFF. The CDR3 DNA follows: TGTGCCAGTAACTACAGGGGAGGCGCGAACACCGGGGAGCTGTTTTTT.